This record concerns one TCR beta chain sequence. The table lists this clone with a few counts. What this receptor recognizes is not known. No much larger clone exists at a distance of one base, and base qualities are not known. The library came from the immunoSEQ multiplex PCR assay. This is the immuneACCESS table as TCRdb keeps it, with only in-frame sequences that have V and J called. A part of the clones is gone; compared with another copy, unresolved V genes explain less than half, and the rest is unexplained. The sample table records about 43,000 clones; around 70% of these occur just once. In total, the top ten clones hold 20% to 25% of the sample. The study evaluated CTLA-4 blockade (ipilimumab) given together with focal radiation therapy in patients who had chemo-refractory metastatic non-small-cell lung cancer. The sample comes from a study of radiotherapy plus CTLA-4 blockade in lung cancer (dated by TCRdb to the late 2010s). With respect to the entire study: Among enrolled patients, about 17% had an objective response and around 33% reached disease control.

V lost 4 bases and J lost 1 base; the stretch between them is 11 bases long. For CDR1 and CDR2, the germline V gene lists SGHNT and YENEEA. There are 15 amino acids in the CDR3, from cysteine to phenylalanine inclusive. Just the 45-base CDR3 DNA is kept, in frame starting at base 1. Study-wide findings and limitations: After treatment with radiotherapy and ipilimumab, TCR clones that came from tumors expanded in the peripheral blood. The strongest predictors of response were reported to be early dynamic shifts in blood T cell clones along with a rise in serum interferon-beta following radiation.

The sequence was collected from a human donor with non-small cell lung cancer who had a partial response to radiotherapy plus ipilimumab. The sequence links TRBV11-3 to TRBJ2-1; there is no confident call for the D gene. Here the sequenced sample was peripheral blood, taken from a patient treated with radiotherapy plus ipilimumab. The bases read TGTGCCAGCAGCTCCGATCGTCAGTCCTACAATGAGCAGTTCTTC. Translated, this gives CASSSDRQSYNEQFF.